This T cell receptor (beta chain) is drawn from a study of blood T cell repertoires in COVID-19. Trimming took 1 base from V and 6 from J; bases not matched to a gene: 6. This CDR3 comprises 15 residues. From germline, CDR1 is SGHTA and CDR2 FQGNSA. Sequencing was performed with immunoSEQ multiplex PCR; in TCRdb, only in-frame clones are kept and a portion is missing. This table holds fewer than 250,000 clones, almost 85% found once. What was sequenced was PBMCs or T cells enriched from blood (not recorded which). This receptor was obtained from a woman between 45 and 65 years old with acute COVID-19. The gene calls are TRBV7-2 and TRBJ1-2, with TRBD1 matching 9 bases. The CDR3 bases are TGTGCCAGCAGCTTAGTACCCGGGACAGGGAATGGCTACACCTTC. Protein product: CASSLVPGTGNGYTF. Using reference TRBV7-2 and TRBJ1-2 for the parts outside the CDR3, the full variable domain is GAGVSQSPSNKVTEKGKDVELRCDPISGHTALYWYRQSLGQGLEFLIYFQGNSAPDKSGLPSDRFSAERTGGSVSTLTIQRTQQEDSAVYLCASSLVPGTGNGYTFGSGTRLTVV.